One sample yielded the 18 T cell receptor beta chains listed below, sequenced in a study of blood T cell repertoires in COVID-19. Here immunoSEQ multiplex PCR was the method, and the copy in TCRdb shows in-frame clones only, minus some. This sample has 150,000 to 200,000 clones; roughly 74% occur once, and the top ten carry approximately 14%. Sequencing was carried out using peripheral blood. Source of these receptors: an elderly woman with acute or convalescent COVID-19.

This chain joins TRBV19 and TRBJ1-4; D perhaps matches TRBD1 (5 bases). The CDR3 contains 16 residues. Trimming removed 5 bases from V and 0 bases from J, with 13 bases in between. CDR1 is LNHDA and CDR2 is SQIVND in the germline V gene (reference sequence). DNA of the CDR3: TGTGCCAGTAGTTCAGGTTTGACAGCAACTAATGAAAAACTGTTTTTT. Its translation is CASSSGLTATNEKLFF.

The chain employs TRBV7-9 and TRBJ2-4; 7 bases are shared with TRBD2. The trim removed 0 bases at V and 0 bases at J, leaving 5 bases unmatched. The CDR3 length is 17 residues. Germline CDR1 and CDR2: SEHNR and FQNEAQ (reference sequence). CDR3 sequence reads: CASSLALSGVAKNIQYF. The CDR3 DNA sequence: TGTGCCAGCAGCTTAGCGCTAAGCGGGGTAGCCAAAAACATTCAGTACTTC.

The chain uses TRBV7-8 and TRBJ2-7; 7 bases fit TRBD2. Germline CDR1 SGHVS, CDR2 FQNEAQ. V dropped 5 bases and J dropped 0; count of bases not matched to a gene: 10. CDR3 length equals 16 residues. The CDR3 DNA is TGTGCCAGCAGCCCTCAGTGGGGAGGGAGCTCCTACGAGCAGTACTTC. This codes for CASSPQWGGSSYEQYF. Full variable domain (missing parts from reference TRBV7-8 and TRBJ2-7): GAGVSQSPRYKVAKRGQDVALRCDPISGHVSLFWYQQALGQGPEFLTYFQNEAQLDKSGLPSDRFFAERPEGSVSTLKIQRTQQEDSAVYLCASSPQWGGSSYEQYFGPGTRLTVT.

J is TRBJ2-7 and V is TRBV11-2, with TRBD1 as a possible D gene (6 bases). The CDR3 length is 14 residues. Per the germline V gene, CDR1 is SGHAT and CDR2 is FQNNGV. Trimming stripped 2 bases from V and 6 bases from J, with 14 bases between. The CDR3 sequence: CASSLSPGTTEQYF. Written as DNA, the CDR3 is TGTGCCAGCAGCTTAAGCCCCGGGACAACCGAGCAGTACTTC.

This sequence joins TRBV5-1 and TRBJ2-1; 9 positions agree with TRBD2. V was pared by 0 bases and J by 7 bases, with 5 bases of the junction left unmatched. This CDR3 is 15 amino acids long. Per the germline V gene, CDR1 is SGHRS and CDR2 is YFSETQ. This CDR3 reads CASSLEILAGNEQFF. Written as DNA, the CDR3 is TGCGCCAGCAGCTTGGAGATACTAGCGGGTAATGAGCAGTTCTTC.

CDR3 loop: CASSATGTLYRPQHF. CDR3 DNA sequence: TGTGCCAGTAGTGCGACAGGGACCCTCTATCGGCCCCAGCATTTT. The chain joins TRBV19 to TRBJ1-5; 7 nucleotides match TRBD1. The CDR3 is made up of 15 amino acids. CDR1 LNHDA and CDR2 SQIVND come from the germline V gene (reference sequence). Trimming took 5 bases from V and 9 from J; bases not matched to a gene: 13.

The J gene is TRBJ2-1, the V gene TRBV7-9, with 14 bases that match TRBD2. Looked up from germline, CDR1 is SEHNR and CDR2 is FQNEAQ (reference sequence). CDR3 length equals 16 residues. V gave up 0 bases and J gave up 9 bases; unmatched junction bases: 4. The CDR3 protein is CASSLAGGLAGVEQFF. CDR3 nucleotide sequence: TGTGCCAGCAGCTTAGCGGGGGGACTAGCGGGAGTTGAGCAGTTCTTC. The entire variable domain, with the rest obtained from reference TRBV7-9 and TRBJ2-1, is as follows: DTGVSQNPRHKITKRGQNVTFRCDPISEHNRLYWYRQTLGQGPEFLTYFQNEAQLEKSRLLSDRFSAERPKGSFSTLEIQRTEQGDSAMYLCASSLAGGLAGVEQFFGPGTRLTVL.

The V call is TRBV7-9, the J call TRBJ1-2; 10 nucleotides agree with TRBD1. Unmatched junction bases numbered 2, after V lost 2 bases and J lost 8 bases. CDR3 size: 13 residues. Germline V gives CDR1 SEHNR, CDR2 FQNEAQ (reference sequence). The CDR3 loop reads CASSLQDRGGYTF. The CDR3 DNA sequence: TGTGCCAGCAGCTTACAGGACAGGGGGGGCTACACCTTC.

This clone was seen a single time. J is TRBJ1-2 and V is TRBV5-4; D is perhaps TRBD1 (5 bases). V lost 4 bases to trimming and J lost 2 bases, with 15 bases between them. Germline CDR1 reads SGHNT; CDR2 reads YYREEE (reference sequence). The CDR3 loop spans 15 amino acids. In DNA form, the CDR3 reads TGTGCCAGCAGCGGGTACGGGGGGGGGAACTATGGCTACACCTTC. This encodes CASSGYGGGNYGYTF.

V gene TRBV7-6 combines with J gene TRBJ2-7; D remains unclear. CDR3 length: 10 amino acids. Germline loops: CDR1 SGHVS, CDR2 FNYEAQ. Trimming removed 5 bases from V and 13 bases from J, with 12 bases in between. This CDR3 reads CASSSPGPYF. The CDR3 DNA follows: TGTGCCAGCAGCAGTCCCGGTCCTTACTTC.

The chain carries TRBV5-1 and TRBJ1-1, with TRBD1 identical over 7 bases. The CDR3 has 14 residues. The V gene's germline CDR1 is SGHRS and CDR2 YFSETQ. V lost 7 bases and J lost 0; bases outside the gene matches: 6. The CDR3 DNA reads TGCGCCAGCGGGGCGGGACAGCTGAACACTGAAGCTTTCTTT. Its translation: CASGAGQLNTEAFF.

The chain joins TRBV5-1 to TRBJ2-2, with D possibly being TRBD2 (6 bases). The V end lost 4 bases, the J end lost 5 bases, and 15 bases lay between the germline ends. The CDR3 is 15 residues long. Germline CDR1 is SGHRS and CDR2 is YFSETQ. The CDR3 nucleotides read TGCGCCAGCAGCACCACCGGGGGTGAAACCGGGGAGCTGTTTTTT. This gives the protein CASSTTGGETGELFF.

The rearrangement joins TRBV30 to TRBJ2-1, with 9 bases identical to TRBD2. This CDR3 contains 15 residues. Germline CDR1 reads GTSNPN; CDR2 reads SVGIG (reference sequence). Trimming took 0 bases from V and 7 from J; bases not matched to a gene: 7. The CDR3 protein is CAWSVAGGPRNEQFF. For the CDR3, the DNA is TGTGCCTGGAGTGTGGCGGGAGGGCCTCGGAATGAGCAGTTCTTC.

The chain is built from TRBV28 and TRBJ1-6; D might be TRBD1 (6 bases). Looked up from germline, CDR1 is MDHEN and CDR2 is SYDVKM. The CDR3 has 15 amino acids. Trimming shortened V by 5 bases and J by 9 bases, and 17 bases separated the two germline ends. CDR3 residues: CASSPETGSGSPLHF. In DNA form, the CDR3 reads TGTGCCAGCAGTCCGGAGACAGGTTCGGGTTCACCCCTCCACTTT.

The chain joins TRBV6-5 to TRBJ1-2, with unresolved D. Per germline, CDR1 MNHEY and CDR2 SVGAGI. V lost 2 bases and J lost 5, with 12 bases in between. The CDR3 length is 14 residues. DNA for the CDR3: TGTGCCAGCAGTTACGGCAGGTCTTGGTATGGCTACACCTTC. Protein sequence: CASSYGRSWYGYTF.

The chain links TRBV19 to TRBJ2-5; tentative D call: TRBD2 (6 bases). V was trimmed by 6 bases and J by 7 bases, leaving 24 bases between them. The germline V gene encodes CDR1 LNHDA and CDR2 SQIVND (reference sequence). The CDR3 extends over 16 amino acids. This CDR3 is CASSAPPDAGFRTQYF. As DNA, the CDR3 is TGTGCCAGTAGCGCTCCCCCGGACGCGGGATTTAGGACCCAGTACTTC.

This clone came up a few times. The chain links TRBV3-1 (or the pseudogene TRBV3-2) to TRBJ1-1, with D tentatively TRBD1 (6 bases). Trimming took off 4 bases at V and 6 bases at J, with 18 bases between the two ends. Per germline, CDR1 LGHDT and CDR2 YNNKEL (reference sequence). This CDR3 is 15 amino acids long. This CDR3 reads CASSPADRINPEAFF. CDR3 DNA: TGTGCCAGCAGCCCGGCGGACAGAATTAACCCTGAAGCTTTCTTT.

V is TRBV7-9 and J is TRBJ2-5, with TRBD2 matching over 13 bases. The CDR3 extends over 17 amino acids. Germline V gene lookup returns CDR1 SEHNR and CDR2 FQNEAQ (reference sequence). Trimming removed 1 base from V and 2 bases from J; junction bases left unmatched: 4. CDR3 in DNA: TGTGCCAGCAGCTTAGGAACTAGCGGGGGGGTACAAGAGACCCAGTACTTC. Translating it yields CASSLGTSGGVQETQYF.